This T cell receptor (beta chain) came from a study of beta chain features in type 1 diabetes. Overall study results and limits: The analysis here could not establish whether HLA type shapes TCRB rearrangement. A PCR bias possibly favoring shorter templates would apply equally to patients and controls.

V was cut by 0 bases and J by 0 bases, with 10 bases left in between. Germline V gene data show CDR1 as SGHRS and CDR2 as YFSETQ. The CDR3 has 17 residues. Populations obtained by sorting all exceeded 95% purity. Details on this clone: Antigen specificity is unknown.

Expressed TCRB transcripts were sequenced, since all the RNA that had been isolated was reverse transcribed. Sequenced naive, central memory and regulatory T cell samples produced an average of about 3.9 million reads. Clones were sequenced by immunoSEQ multiplex PCR, and TCRdb holds only the in-frame ones, with some missing. The data hold fewer than 250,000 clones, with over 7.5% observed a single time. The sequenced sample was naive CD4+ T cells from blood. The source of this sequence is a woman between 18 and 29 years old in good health. The rearrangement uses TRBV5-1 and TRBJ1-6; D is ambiguous. CDR3 nucleotides: TGCGCCAGCAGCTTGGACGGAGGAAGCTCCTATAATTCACCCCTCCACTTT. This encodes CASSLDGGSSYNSPLHF.